Below are 2 T cell receptor beta chains sequenced from a single sample in a study of blood T cell repertoires in COVID-19. Libraries were prepared by immunoSEQ multiplex PCR; TCRdb keeps only in-frame clonotypes and omits some of them. Among 210,000 or so clones listed, 75% to 90% were seen once. Sequencing input: peripheral blood. The origin of the receptors is a human donor in a cohort sampled during active COVID-19.

This chain uses TRBV10-3 with TRBJ2-5; no clear D. The CDR3 sequence is 13 residues long. The germline V gene encodes CDR1 ENHRY and CDR2 SYGVKD. The germline V and J ends were trimmed by 0 bases and 5 bases, with 7 bases remaining between them. The CDR3: CAISESLRETQYF. The DNA of the CDR3 is TGTGCCATCAGTGAGTCCTTGCGGGAGACCCAGTACTTC.

This clone was seen only once. This chain links TRBV14 with TRBJ1-2; no firm D call. Germline V lookup: CDR1 SGHDN, CDR2 FVKESK. The CDR3 is made up of 12 amino acids. V gave up 2 bases and J gave up 4 bases, with 5 bases separating them. The CDR3 nucleotides read TGTGCCAGCAGCCAATCAGGCTATGGCTACACCTTC. As protein: CASSQSGYGYTF.